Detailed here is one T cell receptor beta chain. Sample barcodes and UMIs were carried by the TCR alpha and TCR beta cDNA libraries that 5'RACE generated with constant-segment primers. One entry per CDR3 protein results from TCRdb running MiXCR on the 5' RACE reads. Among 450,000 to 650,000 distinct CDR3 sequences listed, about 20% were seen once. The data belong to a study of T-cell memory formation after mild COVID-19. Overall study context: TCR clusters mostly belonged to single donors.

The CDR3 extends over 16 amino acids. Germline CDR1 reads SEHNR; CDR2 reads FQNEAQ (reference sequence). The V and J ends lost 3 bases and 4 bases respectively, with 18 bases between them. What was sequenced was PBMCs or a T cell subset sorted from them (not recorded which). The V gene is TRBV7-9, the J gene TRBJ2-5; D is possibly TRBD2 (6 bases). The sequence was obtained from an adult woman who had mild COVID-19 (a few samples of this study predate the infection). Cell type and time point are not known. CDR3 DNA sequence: TGTGCCAGCAGCTTGTGGCGGGGAGAGCGAGGAGAGACCCAGTACTTC. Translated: CASSLWRGERGETQYF.